The rows below give T cell receptor beta chains drawn from one sample of a study of OX40 agonist ivuxolimab in advanced cancers. Repertoires were generated with immunoSEQ multiplex PCR, while TCRdb's copy carries only in-frame clones and drops some. The data show nearly 65,000 clones, around 93% seen once. The source was CD4+ or CD8+ T cells sorted from blood, collected in a trial of the OX40 agonist ivuxolimab. Receptors originate from an adult with an advanced solid tumor such as melanoma, head and neck, liver or kidney cancer. The CDR3 runs from the conserved cysteine through the conserved F or W. D genes are given only for firm matches. Clone size, where shown, is once, few, many, or a class for clones that have expanded.

J gene,D gene,V gene,clone size,CDR3 DNA,CDR3 protein
TRBJ1-6,NA,TRBV5-6,NA,TGTGCCAGCAGCTTGGGTGGGGGGCAGCGTTCACCCCTCCACTTT,CASSLGGGQRSPLHF
TRBJ2-3,TRBD2,TRBV7-8,once,TGTGCCAGCAGCTTAAATTCAGGTGCTAGCGGGCTCACAGATACGCAGTATTTT,CASSLNSGASGLTDTQYF
TRBJ1-2,NA,TRBV7-9,NA,TGTGCCAGCAGCTCACCGGGACATGGAAATGGCTACACCTTC,CASSSPGHGNGYTF
TRBJ1-1,NA,TRBV5-6,NA,TGTGCCAGCAGCCACGGGGGGGCGCACACTGAAGCTTTCTTT,CASSHGGAHTEAFF
TRBJ2-1,TRBD1,TRBV4-3,NA,TGCGCCAGCAGCCAAGATGGGACAGGGGACTATGAGCAGTTCTTC,CASSQDGTGDYEQFF
TRBJ2-2,TRBD2,TRBV9,NA,TGTGCCAGCAGTTTAGCGGGGGAGAACACCGGGGAGCTGTTTTTT,CASSLAGENTGELFF
TRBJ2-1,TRBD2,TRBV7-3,NA,TGTGCCAGCAGCTTATCGGTGCTGGCTAGCGGGAGCCCCAATGAGCAGTTCTTC,CASSLSVLASGSPNEQFF
TRBJ2-5,NA,TRBV19,NA,TGTGCCAGTAGTCTAAGTGAGGGGGTGACCCAGTACTTC,CASSLSEGVTQYF
TRBJ1-1,NA,TRBV6-6,NA,TGTGCCAGCAGTTACTCGACTGAGAACACTGAAGCTTTCTTT,CASSYSTENTEAFF
TRBJ2-1,NA,TRBV7-9,NA,TGTGCCAGCAGCTTAGCGACGGCCTACAATGAGCAGTTCTTC,CASSLATAYNEQFF
TRBJ1-6,NA,TRBV29-1,NA,TGCAGCGTTGAGGAGGGGATAGTTCGTTCACCCCTCCACTTT,CSVEEGIVRSPLHF
TRBJ1-1,NA,TRBV30,NA,TGTGCCTGGAGTGTTGGCCAGGGGATGAACACTGAAGCTTTCTTT,CAWSVGQGMNTEAFF
TRBJ2-1,NA,TRBV5-4,once,TGTGCCAGCAGCTTTGGGGAGAATGAGCAGTTCTTC,CASSFGENEQFF
TRBJ1-2,TRBD1,TRBV9,NA,TGTGCCAGCAGCGTGGGACAGGGGTCCATCTTGGATGGCTACACCTTC,CASSVGQGSILDGYTF
TRBJ2-2,NA,TRBV6-5,NA,TGTGCCAGCAGTACCTCAAACACCGGGGAGCTGTTTTTT,CASSTSNTGELFF
TRBJ2-1,TRBD2,TRBV6-6,NA,TGTGCCAGCAGTTACTGGGATAGCGGGAATAACGATGAGCAGTTCTTC,CASSYWDSGNNDEQFF
TRBJ2-2,TRBD1,TRBV27,NA,TGTGCCAGCAGTTTATACCAGGGACAGGGGGCATACACCGGGGAGCTGTTTTTT,CASSLYQGQGAYTGELFF
TRBJ1-2,TRBD1,TRBV4-1,NA,TGCGCCAGCAGCCAATCCGAGGGGGCATATGGCTACACCTTC,CASSQSEGAYGYTF
TRBJ1-1,NA,TRBV28,NA,TGTGCCGTCTTGCGTGAGAACACTGAAGCTTTCTTT,CAVLRENTEAFF
TRBJ2-7,TRBD2,TRBV4-1,NA,TGCGCCAGCAGCCAAACGGGGGAGGGCGGCGAGCAGTACTTC,CASSQTGEGGEQYF
TRBJ1-5,NA,TRBV7-9,NA,TGTGCCAGCAGCGACGGCCCCATAGATCAGCCCCAGCATTTT,CASSDGPIDQPQHF
TRBJ1-3,NA,TRBV7-9,NA,TGTGCCAGCAGCTTTGGGGGGTCTGGAAACACCATATATTTT,CASSFGGSGNTIYF
TRBJ2-2,TRBD2,TRBV19,NA,TGTGCCAGTAGTATCCTAGCGGGAGGGCCCGGGGAGCTGTTTTTT,CASSILAGGPGELFF
TRBJ1-1,NA,TRBV5-1,once,TGCGCCAGCACCCTCGGACAGACGAACACTGAAGCTTTCTTT,CASTLGQTNTEAFF
TRBJ1-1,NA,TRBV4-1,NA,TGCGCCAGCAGCACACGCAGGGGAACGGACACTGAAGCTTTCTTT,CASSTRRGTDTEAFF
TRBJ1-1,NA,TRBV30,NA,TGTGCCTCCTCCCCGGTGGGCACTGAAGCTTTCTTT,CASSPVGTEAFF
TRBJ2-1,NA,TRBV4-2,once,TGTGCCAGCAGCCCAACGGCAGGCCCACGGGAGCAGTTCTTC,CASSPTAGPREQFF
TRBJ2-2,NA,TRBV11-2,NA,TGTGCCAGCAGCCCCGAGCCTCGGGGTGCGGGCACCGGGGAGCTGTTTTTT,CASSPEPRGAGTGELFF
TRBJ1-4,TRBD1,TRBV27,NA,TGTGCCAGCACCGTGACAGGGGGAGTTGAAAAACTGTTTTTT,CASTVTGGVEKLFF
TRBJ1-6,NA,TRBV7-9,NA,TGTGCCAGCAGCTTAGTGGGGGGCAATTCACCCCTCCACTTT,CASSLVGGNSPLHF
TRBJ1-1,TRBD1,TRBV5-1,once,TGCGCCAGCAGCTCGCAGGGGGGTTCGATCACTGAAGCTTTCTTT,CASSSQGGSITEAFF
TRBJ1-1,NA,TRBV13,NA,TGTGCCAGCAGCTTAGCCCGGACTGAAGCTTTCTTT,CASSLARTEAFF
TRBJ2-7,TRBD2,TRBV27,NA,TGTGCCAGTACCGCTAGCGGGGGATCCTACGAGCAGTACTTC,CASTASGGSYEQYF
TRBJ1-2,TRBD1,TRBV28,NA,TGTGCCAGCAGTCCAACGGGACAGGGGCCCTACTATGGCTACACCTTC,CASSPTGQGPYYGYTF
TRBJ1-1,NA,TRBV7-9,once,TGTGCCAGCAGCCAGACGCAGGGGTTCACTGAAGCTTTCTTT,CASSQTQGFTEAFF
TRBJ2-7,TRBD2,TRBV6-6,NA,TGTGCCAGCAGCTACTTATCTATCGGGAGGGCCGGCGAGCAGTACTTC,CASSYLSIGRAGEQYF
TRBJ1-2,TRBD1,TRBV27,NA,TGTGCCAGCAGTTTACGGAACCCCCTTGGACAGGGGAGTAAGGCGGGGTATGGCTACACCTTC,CASSLRNPLGQGSKAGYGYTF
TRBJ1-1,NA,TRBV9,NA,TGTGCCAGCAGCGTTCTTTTGAACACTGAAGCTTTCTTT,CASSVLLNTEAFF
TRBJ2-7,TRBD2,TRBV6-1,NA,TGTGCCAGCACCCCTTCGGGGGGGTTGAAGAACGAGCAGTACTTC,CASTPSGGLKNEQYF
TRBJ1-5,NA,TRBV28,NA,TGTGCCAGTCGTCCGGGGGCAGGGCATCAGCCCCAGCATTTT,CASRPGAGHQPQHF
TRBJ2-5,NA,TRBV30,NA,TGTGCCTGTCAGTTGGAACAAGAGACCCAGTACTTC,CACQLEQETQYF
TRBJ1-4,NA,TRBV4-1,NA,TGCGCCAGCAGCCTAAGGTTCAGTACGGCTGAAAAACTGTTTTTT,CASSLRFSTAEKLFF
TRBJ1-1,NA,TRBV27,NA,TGTGCCAGCAGTCTTACCGAATATCTCACTGAAGCTTTCTTT,CASSLTEYLTEAFF
TRBJ1-1,NA,TRBV19,NA,TGTGCCAGTAGTCTCCGGGCGGGGAACACTGAAGCTTTCTTT,CASSLRAGNTEAFF
TRBJ1-2,NA,TRBV9,NA,TGTGCCAGCAGCGTAGACCGGACGGGAGTTAACTATGGCTACACCTTC,CASSVDRTGVNYGYTF
TRBJ2-3,NA,TRBV19,NA,TGTGCCAGCCAACCCTTCCAGGCGGGGAGCACAGATACGCAGTATTTT,CASQPFQAGSTDTQYF
TRBJ1-1,NA,TRBV4-2,NA,TGTGCCAGCAGCCAAGGGTTGTCCACTGAAGCTTTCTTT,CASSQGLSTEAFF
TRBJ2-2,NA,TRBV6-1,NA,TGTGCCAGCAGTGATGTAGATTTACTTCAGTGGGGGGAGCTGTTTTTT,CASSDVDLLQWGELFF
TRBJ2-1,TRBD1,TRBV28,NA,TGTGCCAGCAGTTTCTCCGGGACAGGGTCATCCAATGAGCAGTTCTTC,CASSFSGTGSSNEQFF
TRBJ1-2,TRBD1,TRBV2,NA,TGTGCCAGCAGTGGGGCGGGACAGAACTATGGCTACACCTTC,CASSGAGQNYGYTF
TRBJ2-5,NA,TRBV7-3,NA,TGTGCCAGCAGCTTAACCGGGGGCTTACAAGAGACCCAGTACTTC,CASSLTGGLQETQYF
TRBJ1-6,NA,TRBV15,NA,TGTGCCACCAGCAGAGCCTTCAGCTCCTATAATTCACCCCTCCACTTT,CATSRAFSSYNSPLHF
TRBJ2-1,NA,TRBV10-3,once,TGTGCCATCAGTGAAGGGAATGAGTTACGCAATGAGCAGTTCTTC,CAISEGNELRNEQFF
TRBJ2-1,TRBD1,TRBV13,NA,TGTGCCAGCAGTTGGGGACAGGGCACCTACAATGAGCAGTTCTTC,CASSWGQGTYNEQFF
TRBJ2-3,NA,TRBV14,NA,TGTGCCAGCAGTCCCAGGGTACTTCCCACAGATACGCAGTATTTT,CASSPRVLPTDTQYF
TRBJ2-3,NA,TRBV5-1,NA,TGCGCCAGCAGCTACAAAAGCCAGATCACAGATACGCAGTATTTT,CASSYKSQITDTQYF